Given below is one T cell receptor beta chain in context. The CDR3 is 16 residues long. Looked up from germline, CDR1 is LGHNA and CDR2 is YNFKEQ. The J segment lost 10 bases and the V segment lost 0 bases, leaving 11 bases of the junction unmatched. The record originates from a study of blood T cell repertoires in COVID-19. Assay used: immunoSEQ multiplex PCR; TCRdb lists only in-frame clones, some missing. The table has some 200,000 clones, 65% to 90% seen once; the top ten hold approximately 6%. The rearrangement joins TRBV4-2 to TRBJ2-1; TRBD2 agrees at 8 bases. The source material was peripheral blood. This clonotype was obtained from a man older than 75 with acute or convalescent COVID-19. CDR3 nucleotide sequence: TGTGCCAGCAGCCAAGATCGGGGGGGCTCGGCTCGGGAGCAGTTCTTC. This codes for CASSQDRGGSAREQFF.